This T cell receptor (beta chain) originates from a study of blood T cells in healthy people across ages. Study overall: Capture via template switching afforded approximately one barcoded beta molecule per two T cells.

With 5 bases removed from V and 6 bases from J, the gap between germline ends came to 12 bases. The CDR3 length is 13 residues. Overall study results and limits: Naive and antigen-experienced cells could not be conclusively compared, given unsorted PBMCs.

This clonotype was detected many times. Its cognate antigen is unknown. Sample-barcoded 5' priming and a J-beta primer mix drove a second PCR of about 6 to 12 cycles. Every individual sample yielded 2.5 million or more paired-end reads (each containing CDR3). One entry per CDR3 protein, called by TCRdb with MiXCR from the 5' RACE reads. This sample has hundreds of thousands of distinct CDR3 sequences; just over 55% occur once, and the top ten carry approximately 24%. A minimum of 7 million PBMCs was isolated per sample. The specimen sequenced was blood. The clonotype originates from a man aged 35 to 55 in good health. J is TRBJ2-3 and V is TRBV12-3 or TRBV12-4, with D perhaps given as TRBD1 or TRBD2 (5 bases each). The DNA of the CDR3 is TGTGCCAGCAGTCTACCGGGGACGGATACGCAGTATTTT. It codes for CASSLPGTDTQYF.